This T cell receptor (beta chain) was profiled in a study of tumor-infiltrating lymphocytes in primary liver carcinoma. The study, taken as a whole, reports: Tumor-adjacent and tumor-blood pairs overlapped less than tumor region pairs did.

The CDR3 covers 13 residues. Germline assignment: CDR1 SGHAT and CDR2 FQNNGV. The sample holds one count of this clonotype. The antigen remains undetermined. At one boundary the junction diverges from the germline segment, which might be a read error. Co-extraction yielded RNA and DNA from roughly 21-30 mg of unsorted bulk tissue. Production of TCR beta cDNA used around 460 ng total RNA together with a constant-region primer. For TCR beta, libraries were produced by three nested multiplex PCR rounds using slightly modified ARM-PCR. A C-beta reverse primer and TRBV1-TRBV30 forward primers served in each of the first two PCR rounds, at approximately 10 cycles apiece. MiXCR, applied by TCRdb to the multiplex PCR reads, yields one record per CDR3 protein. The sample comprises about 29,000 distinct CDR3 sequences, over 65% of which are singletons, and roughly a third rests with the top ten.

The sequenced sample consisted of liver tumor tissue from sampling region 5. Sample subset: tumor region T5, tumor centre. The TCR was taken from a man aged 35 to 55 with primary liver carcinoma and hepatitis B virus infection. The V and J genes are TRBV11-2 and TRBJ2-7; no firm D call. CDR3 sequence (DNA): TGTGCCAGCATCTTAGTAACCACTTACGAGCAGTACTTC. Translation gives CASILVTTYEQYF.